Only a few counts were recorded for the clone carrying this TCR beta chain. The sample comes from a study of molecular identifiers for immune sequencing clone quantification. Across the whole study: With replicates, the RNA of 20,000 or 100,000 naive CD8 cells was split five ways and four were sequenced.

TCRdb passed the PCR reads through MiXCR, listing each CDR3 protein once. Among approximately 630,000 distinct CDR3 sequences listed, about 25% were seen once. After removal of 8 bases from V and 3 bases from J, the junction contained 14 bases not matched to a gene. This CDR3 comprises 17 residues. Germline assignment: CDR1 MNHEY and CDR2 SVGEGT. Naive CD8 libraries came from approximately 20,000 to 1,000,000 sorted cells with 10%, 30% or 50% RNA. CD8+CD4-CCR7+CD45RA+ sorting gave the naive CD8 T cells. Sequencing was done on a sample of naive CD8+ T cells from blood, with Jurkat cell RNA spiked in. Subset indicated: FACS-sorted CD8+CD4-CCR7+CD45RA+ naive T cells. The chain is built from TRBV6-2 or TRBV6-3 and TRBJ2-3; 10 positions agree with TRBD2. The TCR was taken from a human donor in good health. Some libraries in this study had Jurkat cell RNA spiked in. CDR3 amino acids: CASARKRGGLRTDTQYF. CDR3 in DNA: TGTGCCAGCGCGCGCAAGCGGGGGGGCCTTAGAACAGATACGCAGTATTTT.